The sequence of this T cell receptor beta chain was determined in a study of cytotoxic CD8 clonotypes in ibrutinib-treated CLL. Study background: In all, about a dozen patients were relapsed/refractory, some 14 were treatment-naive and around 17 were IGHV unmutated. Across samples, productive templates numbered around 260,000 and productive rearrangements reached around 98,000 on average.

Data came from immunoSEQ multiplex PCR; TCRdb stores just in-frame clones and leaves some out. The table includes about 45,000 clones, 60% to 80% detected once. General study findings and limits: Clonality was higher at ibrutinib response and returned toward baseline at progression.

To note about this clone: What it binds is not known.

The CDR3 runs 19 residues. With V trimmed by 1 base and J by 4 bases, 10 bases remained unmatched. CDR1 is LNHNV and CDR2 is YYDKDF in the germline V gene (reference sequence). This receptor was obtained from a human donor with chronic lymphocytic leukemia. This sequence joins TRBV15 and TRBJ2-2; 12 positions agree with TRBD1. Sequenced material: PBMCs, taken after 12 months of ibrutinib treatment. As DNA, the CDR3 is TGTGCCACCAGCAGAGTAGGGACAGGGGGCGCAGGGGTCACCGGGGAGCTGTTTTTT. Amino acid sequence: CATSRVGTGGAGVTGELFF.